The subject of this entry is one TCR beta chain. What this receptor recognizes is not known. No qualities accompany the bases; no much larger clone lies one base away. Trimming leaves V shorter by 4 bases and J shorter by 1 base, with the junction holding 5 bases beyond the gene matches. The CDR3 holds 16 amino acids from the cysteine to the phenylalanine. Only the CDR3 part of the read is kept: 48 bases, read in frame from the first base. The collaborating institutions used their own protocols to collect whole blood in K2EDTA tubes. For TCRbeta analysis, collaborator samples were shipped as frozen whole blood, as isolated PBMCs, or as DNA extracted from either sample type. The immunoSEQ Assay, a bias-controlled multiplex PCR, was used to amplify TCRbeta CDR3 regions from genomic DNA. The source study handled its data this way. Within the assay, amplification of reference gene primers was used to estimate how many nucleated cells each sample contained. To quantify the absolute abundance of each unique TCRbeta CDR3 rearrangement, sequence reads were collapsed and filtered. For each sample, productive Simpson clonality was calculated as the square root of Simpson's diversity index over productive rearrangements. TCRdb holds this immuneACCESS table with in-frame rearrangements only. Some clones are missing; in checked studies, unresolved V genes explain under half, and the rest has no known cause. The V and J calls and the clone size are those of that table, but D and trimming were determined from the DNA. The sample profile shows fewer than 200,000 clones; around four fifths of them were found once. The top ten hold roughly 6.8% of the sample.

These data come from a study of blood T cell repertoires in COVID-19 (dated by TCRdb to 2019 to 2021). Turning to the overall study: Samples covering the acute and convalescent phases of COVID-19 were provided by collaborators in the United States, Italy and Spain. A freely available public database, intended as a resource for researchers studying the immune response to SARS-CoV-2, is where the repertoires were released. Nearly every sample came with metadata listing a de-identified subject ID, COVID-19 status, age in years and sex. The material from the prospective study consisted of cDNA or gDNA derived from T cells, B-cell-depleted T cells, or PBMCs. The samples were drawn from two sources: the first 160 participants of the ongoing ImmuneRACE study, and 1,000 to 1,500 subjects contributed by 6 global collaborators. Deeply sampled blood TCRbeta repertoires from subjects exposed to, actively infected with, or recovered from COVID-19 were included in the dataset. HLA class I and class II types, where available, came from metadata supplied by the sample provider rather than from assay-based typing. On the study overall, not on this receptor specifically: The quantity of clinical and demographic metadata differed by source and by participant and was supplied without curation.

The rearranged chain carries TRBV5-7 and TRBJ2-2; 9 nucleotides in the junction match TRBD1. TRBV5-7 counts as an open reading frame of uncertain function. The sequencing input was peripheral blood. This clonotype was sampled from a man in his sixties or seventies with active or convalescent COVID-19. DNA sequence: TGTGCCAGCAGCCTGGAGGGACAGGGGAACACCGGGGAGCTGTTTTTT. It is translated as CASSLEGQGNTGELFF.